The table lists the clone carrying this T cell receptor beta chain with a count of one. The target antigen is unknown. TCRdb independently ran MiXCR on the reads; one entry per CDR3 protein. This table has under 90,000 distinct CDR3 sequences, about 23% appearing once. These data originate in a study of T cell repertoires in cytomegalovirus infection. Turning to the study itself: Based on public TCR beta signatures, there were indications of CMV infection and of a matching HLA type.

Germline assignment: CDR1 SGHRS and CDR2 YFSETQ. This CDR3 contains 14 residues. The junction had 5 bases not matched to a gene; V was cut back by 2 bases and J by 7 bases. Study-level results: Using cumulative public TCR beta family frequency, the authors identified those who carried CMV together with the relevant HLA. The ex vivo response was dominated by HLA-C-restricted CMV-specific TCR beta clonotypes.

The receptor was isolated from a human donor in good health (CMV status not recorded). Some clones in this sample may be carry-over from other donors' samples. The V call is TRBV5-1, the J call TRBJ2-7; TRBD1 matches at 11 bases. Sequencing input: PBMCs, sequenced either directly or after in vitro stimulation (not recorded which). Here the CDR3 DNA reads TGCGCCAGCAGCTTCCGGACAGGGGGCGGTGAGCAGTACTTC. Encoded protein: CASSFRTGGGEQYF.